The clone carrying this T cell receptor (beta chain) was counted a single time. Its antigen remains unknown. Since a much larger clone is just one base distant, this may be a read error. The data derive from a study of T-cell reconstitution after alpha-beta-depleted transplantation in children. The TCRbeta library was prepared with unique molecular identifiers. One entry per CDR3 protein results from TCRdb running MiXCR on the PCR reads. The data contain hundreds of thousands of distinct CDR3 sequences, roughly 15% of them singletons. Germline CDR1 and CDR2: ENHRY and SYGVKD. The CDR3 spans 14 residues. V gave up 10 bases and J gave up 6 bases, with 22 bases separating them. Whole-study findings and limits: Reported findings indicate that, about two months after transplant, alpha-beta T cells came from several hundred expanded clones, which were derived from non-depleted graft cells. Diversity and T-cell counts at one year after transplant derived mostly from new T cells. Certain patients had high TCRbeta diversity at day 60, and it came from recipient T cells and thymic progenitors that survived.

The TCR was taken from a male patient aged 2 to 10 who had a stem cell transplant for acute lymphoblastic leukemia, so the T cells may come from the graft donor. This chain links TRBV10-3 with TRBJ2-7, with D possibly TRBD2 on 6 matching bases. The material sequenced was PBMCs, mostly from graft donor cells, taken 360 days after TCRalphabeta/CD19-depleted stem cell transplant. The CDR3 coding sequence is TGTGCCACGAAAGCTGGGACTGCCACTAGCGAGCAGTACTTC. Residues: CATKAGTATSEQYF.